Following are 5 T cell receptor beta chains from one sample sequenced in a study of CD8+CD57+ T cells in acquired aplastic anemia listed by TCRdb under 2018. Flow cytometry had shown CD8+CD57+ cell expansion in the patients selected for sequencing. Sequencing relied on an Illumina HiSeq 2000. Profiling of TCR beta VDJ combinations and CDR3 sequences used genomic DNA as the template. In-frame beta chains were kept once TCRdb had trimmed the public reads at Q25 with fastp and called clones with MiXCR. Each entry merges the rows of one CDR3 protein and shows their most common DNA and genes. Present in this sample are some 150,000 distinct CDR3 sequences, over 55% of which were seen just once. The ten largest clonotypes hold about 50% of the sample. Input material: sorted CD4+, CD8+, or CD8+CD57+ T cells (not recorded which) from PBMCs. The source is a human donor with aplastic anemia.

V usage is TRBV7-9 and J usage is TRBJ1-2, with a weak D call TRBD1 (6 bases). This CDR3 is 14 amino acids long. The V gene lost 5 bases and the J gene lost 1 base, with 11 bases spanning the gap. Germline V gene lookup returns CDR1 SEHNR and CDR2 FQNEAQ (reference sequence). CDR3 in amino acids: CASSPHRDNYGYTF. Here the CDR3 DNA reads TGTGCCAGCAGCCCACACAGGGATAACTATGGCTACACCTTC.

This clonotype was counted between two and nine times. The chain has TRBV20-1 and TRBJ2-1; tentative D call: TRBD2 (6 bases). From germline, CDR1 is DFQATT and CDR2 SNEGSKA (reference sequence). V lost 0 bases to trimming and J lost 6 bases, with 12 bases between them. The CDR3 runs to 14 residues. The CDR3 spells CSARESGDRNEQFF. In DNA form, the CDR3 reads TGCAGTGCTAGAGAGTCGGGAGACCGCAATGAGCAGTTCTTC.

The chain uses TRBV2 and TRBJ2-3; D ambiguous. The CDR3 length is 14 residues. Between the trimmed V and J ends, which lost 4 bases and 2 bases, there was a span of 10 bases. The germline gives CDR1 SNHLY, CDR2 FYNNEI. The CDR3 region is CASSGPNPTDTQYF. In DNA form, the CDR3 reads TGTGCCAGCAGTGGTCCGAATCCCACAGATACGCAGTATTTT.

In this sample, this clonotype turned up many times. The DNA of the CDR3 is TGTGCCAGTAGTATAGGAAGCGGGGCGACCTACGAGCAGTACTTC. Protein product: CASSIGSGATYEQYF. The genes are TRBV19 and TRBJ2-7, with 7 bases fitting TRBD2. The trim removed 1 base at V and 2 bases at J, leaving 5 bases unmatched. Germline CDR1 reads LNHDA; CDR2 reads SQIVND (reference sequence). This CDR3 has 15 amino acids.

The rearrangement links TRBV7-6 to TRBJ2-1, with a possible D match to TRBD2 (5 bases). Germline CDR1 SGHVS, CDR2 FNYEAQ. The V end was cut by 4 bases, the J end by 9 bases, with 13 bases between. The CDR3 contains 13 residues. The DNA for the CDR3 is TGTGCCAGCAGCTCGCTGGGCGAGGGTGAGCAGTTCTTC. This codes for CASSSLGEGEQFF.